This T cell receptor (beta chain) was recovered during a study of blood T cell repertoires in COVID-19. As processed by the authors: Amplified reference gene primers provided the basis for estimating nucleated cell counts. Sequencing used immunoSEQ multiplex PCR; TCRdb keeps in-frame clones, though not all of them. V, J and clone size derive from that table, while D and trimming were established from the DNA sequence. The table lists more than 150,000 clones, over 70% of them singletons. Participant reports of clinical history set cohort assignment. Up to 2 weeks before entering the study, exposed participants had met a COVID-19 case. A few counts support this clone. The sample comprised PBMCs or T cells enriched from blood (not recorded which). The source is a man aged 55 to 70 who had been exposed to COVID-19.

CDR3 DNA sequence: TGTGCCAGCAGCCAGACAGGTGTCTATGGCTACACCTTC. It encodes CASSQTGVYGYTF. The chain joins TRBV6-5 to TRBJ1-2, with D possibly being TRBD1 (6 bases). There are 13 residues in the CDR3. V shed 6 bases and J shed 4 bases, with 12 bases lying between them. CDR1 is MNHEY and CDR2 is SVGAGI in the germline V gene.